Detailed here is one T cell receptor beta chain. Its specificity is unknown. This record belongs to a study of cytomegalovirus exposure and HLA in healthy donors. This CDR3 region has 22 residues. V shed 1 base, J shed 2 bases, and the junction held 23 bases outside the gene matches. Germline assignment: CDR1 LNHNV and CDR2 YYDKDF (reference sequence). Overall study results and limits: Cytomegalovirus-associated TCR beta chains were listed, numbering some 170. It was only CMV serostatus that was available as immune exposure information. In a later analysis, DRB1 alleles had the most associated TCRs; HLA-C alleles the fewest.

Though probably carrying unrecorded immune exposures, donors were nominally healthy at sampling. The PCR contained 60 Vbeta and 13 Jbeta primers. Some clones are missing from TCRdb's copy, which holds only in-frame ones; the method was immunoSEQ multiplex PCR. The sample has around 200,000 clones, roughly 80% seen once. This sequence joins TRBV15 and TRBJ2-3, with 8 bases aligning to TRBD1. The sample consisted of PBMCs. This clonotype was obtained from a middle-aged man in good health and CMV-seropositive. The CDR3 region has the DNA TGTGCCACCAGCAGAGGGGCAGGAGGGTGGGGTGGACGACAGGGGCCCACAGATACGCAGTATTTT. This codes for CATSRGAGGWGGRQGPTDTQYF.